Listed here are 8 T cell receptor beta chains from one sample, sequenced in a study of T cell responses to AZD1222 COVID-19 vaccine. Here immunoSEQ multiplex PCR was the method, and the copy in TCRdb shows in-frame clones only, minus some. Of some 140,000 clones listed, over 90% are singletons. The sequencing here drew on peripheral blood, taken on day 0 of AZD1222 vaccination. The receptors come from an adult in good health.

The V call is TRBV4-2, the J call TRBJ2-7; TRBD2 agrees at 8 bases. There are 17 residues in the CDR3. Germline-derived CDR1 and CDR2 are LGHNA and YNFKEQ. V dropped 3 bases and J dropped 4; count of bases not matched to a gene: 14. CDR3 region: CASSQGSRGTRTYEQYF. In DNA form, the CDR3 reads TGTGCCAGCAGCCAGGGGAGTAGGGGGACTAGAACATACGAGCAGTACTTC.

This clone was seen only once. This chain uses TRBV15 with TRBJ1-1; unclear D gene. This CDR3 comprises 15 residues. Germline V CDR1 and CDR2: LNHNV, YYDKDF (reference sequence). V lost 3 bases to trimming and J lost 1 base, with 12 bases between them. In DNA, the CDR3 is TGTGCCACCAGCAGTGCCTCCCCCTGGAACACTGAAGCTTTCTTT. Translated: CATSSASPWNTEAFF.

The genes are TRBV10-2 and TRBJ1-6; perhaps TRBD1 as D (6 bases). This CDR3 comprises 14 residues. Germline assignment: CDR1 WSHSY and CDR2 SAAADI. V was trimmed by 4 bases and J by 6 bases, leaving 10 bases between them. The CDR3 sequence is CASSVDSFNSPLHF. The DNA of the CDR3 is TGCGCCAGCAGTGTGGACAGCTTTAATTCACCCCTCCACTTT.

The rearrangement joins TRBV4-1 to TRBJ2-7; tentative D call: TRBD2 (6 bases). This CDR3 is 18 amino acids long. In germline, CDR1 is MGHRA, CDR2 YSYEKL. V gave up 3 bases and J gave up 1 base, with 22 bases separating them. The CDR3 protein is CASSQFEPIPLASYEQYF. The CDR3 DNA sequence: TGCGCCAGCAGCCAGTTCGAGCCAATCCCACTAGCATCCTACGAGCAGTACTTC.

The chain carries TRBV11-2 and TRBJ2-7, with 8 bases lining up with TRBD2. Trimming cost V 5 bases and J 5 bases; bases outside gene matches: 8. The germline CDR1 and CDR2 sequences are SGHAT and FQNNGV. This CDR3 spans 14 amino acids. CDR3 DNA sequence: TGTGCCAGCAGCGATCCGGGACTAGTAAACGAGCAGTACTTC. Its translation: CASSDPGLVNEQYF. Using reference TRBV11-2 and TRBJ2-7 for the parts outside the CDR3, the full variable domain is EAGVAQSPRYKIIEKRQSVAFWCNPISGHATLYWYQQILGQGPKLLIQFQNNGVVDDSQLPKDRFSAERLKGVDSTLKIQPAKLEDSAVYLCASSDPGLVNEQYFGPGTRLTVT.

The chain recombines TRBV27 with TRBJ2-7; D uncertain. This CDR3 is 13 amino acids long. The V gene lost 3 bases and the J gene lost 6 bases, with 12 bases spanning the gap. Germline CDR1 reads MNHEY; CDR2 reads SMNVEV (reference sequence). This CDR3 is CASSLDALGEQYF. In DNA form, the CDR3 reads TGTGCCAGCAGTTTGGACGCGCTAGGCGAGCAGTACTTC.

The rearrangement links TRBV28 to TRBJ2-7; maybe TRBD1 (8 bases). This CDR3 region has 14 residues. Germline CDR1 reads MDHEN; CDR2 reads SYDVKM. Trimming took 4 bases from V and 4 from J, leaving 14 bases between them. Here the CDR3 reads CASSSGGGGYEQYF. Here the CDR3 DNA reads TGTGCCAGCAGTTCAGGGGGCGGGGGATACGAGCAGTACTTC.

V gene TRBV30 combines with J gene TRBJ2-6; no clear D gene. In germline, CDR1 is GTSNPN, CDR2 SVGIG (reference sequence). Trimming cost V 5 bases and J 0 bases, with 8 bases left between them. This CDR3 is built from 14 residues. This CDR3 is CAWGTLSGANVLTF. For the CDR3, the DNA is TGTGCCTGGGGCACCCTCTCTGGGGCCAACGTCCTGACTTTC.